This TCR beta chain was sequenced during a study of cytomegalovirus exposure and HLA in healthy donors (dated by TCRdb to the late 2010s). Broadly, across the study: An earlier analysis of approximately 640 of the donors reported approximately 300 Gb of sequence data and 117 million unique TCR beta sequences from about 179 million T cells. Approximately 300 gigabases of sequencing data and around 87 million unique TCR sequences were included in an early release covering under 650 HLA-typed donors. Of the roughly 400 genotyped donors, about 80% fell in the genetic ancestry cluster associated with self-reported Caucasian donors. The study was designed to test whether signatures of past pathogen exposure could be identified by cataloging public T cell receptors. Using immunosequencing, the study profiled T cell repertoires from roughly 650 subjects and related those repertoires to cytomegalovirus serostatus. Along with the roughly 670-subject first cohort, a separate validation cohort of over a hundred different subjects was used. To predict cytomegalovirus infection status, the study brought together high-throughput TCR immunosequencing, statistical association of individual TCRs with disease status, and machine learning. In a later analysis, previously published TCR beta repertoires from fewer than 750 donors were re-analyzed and high-resolution HLA genotyping was added so that TCR occurrence patterns could be studied. Rather than drawing on any new phenotypic data, the later analysis identified candidate immune exposures from TCR beta sequences and the way those sequences occurred across donors. To decide whether each TCR beta V gene segment behaved as functional or pseudogenic, an earlier analysis of some 570 of the donors relied on high-throughput TCR beta sequencing. Donor age, sex, ethnicity and CMV serostatus were compiled together with the repertoire data. A later genetic analysis used genome-wide SNP genotypes for about 65% of the roughly 700 donors, treating that subset as a discovery cohort. All discovery cohort repertoires had been generated using a single sequencing platform. Both class I and class II loci were covered by HLA typing, at four-digit resolution. Typing coverage varied by locus: roughly 629-630 donors for A, B, C, DRB1 and DQB1; roughly 500 for DQA1; approximately 610 for DPA1; approximately 490 for DPB1. Roughly five DR-DQ haplotypes were handled as single units for association and clustering because linkage in the cohort was strong. Among under 450 genotyped donors of the cohort, an average of around 240,000 unique TCR beta nucleotide sequences were sequenced per donor, approximately 20% of them non-productive.

The library was produced with the immunoSEQ multiplex PCR assay. The multiplex PCR relied on a mix of 60 forward primers for TCR Vbeta segments and 13 reverse primers for TCR Jbeta segments. Amplification of the CDR3 region of rearranged TCR beta genes was performed with a multiplex PCR assay on genomic DNA. On the Illumina HiSeq System, the amplified TCR beta libraries were sequenced as 87-base-pair reads. As for the original processing: A later analysis tallied around 80 million unique TCR beta chains across the 666 repertoires, and roughly 11 million of those chains were shared by two or more donors. To remove PCR and sequencing errors, raw reads were error-corrected and collapsed into unique sequences using a nearest-neighbor algorithm that merged closely related sequences. To assign V, D and J gene segments, CDR3 sequences were aligned to IMGT reference sequences. For a sequence to be retained, a match of at least six nucleotides was required to both a V gene segment and a J gene segment. Rearrangements were classified as productive when the CDR3 lacked stop codons and remained in frame with V and J, and all other rearrangements were classified as non-productive. CDR3 was defined according to IMGT convention as the region running from the second conserved V-encoded cysteine to the conserved J-encoded phenylalanine. Sequences without an unambiguous match to a single V gene segment were excluded from the earlier analysis of 500 to 700 of the donors. An earlier analysis of a few hundred of the donors called V segments functional above 56.7% productive rearrangements and segregating when the between-donor standard deviation exceeded 5%. A statistical classification framework was developed to diagnose cytomegalovirus status using the catalog of TCR beta chain sequences. V and J gene assignment, in a later analysis, came from comparing TCR nucleotide sequences with IMGT/GENE-DB human TR gene sequences. Using the TCRdist pipeline, a later analysis assigned CDR3 sequences along with most-parsimonious VDJ recombination scenarios. A later analysis defined each TCR beta chain by its CDR3 amino acid sequence plus V-gene family, and excluded reads lacking a unique V-gene family. As a way to deal with suspected cross-contamination and a sequencing artifact, a later analysis dropped under 600 nucleotide sequences that were highly shared and had low generation probability. A later analysis calculated a clonal expansion index for each public chain from normalized within-repertoire ranks of inferred template counts. In a later analysis, generation probabilities were computed using a VDJ recombination model fitted to out-of-frame rearrangements, and the results were checked against IGoR. In a later analysis, hypergeometric tests were used to score TCR-TCR, TCR-HLA and TCR-CMV co-occurrence, with a repertoire-size bias correction applied to TCR pairs. To estimate false discovery rates, a later analysis permuted the HLA or CMV assignments 20 times. In a later analysis, co-occurring TCRs were grouped using DBSCAN, and TCRdist sequence similarity was added for clustering within HLA-allele-positive subsets. Co-occurrence clustering excluded repertoires with fewer than 30,000 or more than 120,000 public chains, plus five with anomalous nucleotide sharing. TCRdb re-hosts the immuneACCESS table, in-frame sequences only. Its copies lack some clones; in the studies checked, an unresolved V gene accounts for under half of them, and the cause for the rest is not known. For V, J and clone size, that table is used; D and trimming come from the DNA. The sample table lists around 130,000 clones, approximately 85% of them with a count of one. The ten largest clones capture over 6.5% of the sample.

The cohort comprised 710 or so healthy bone marrow donors. All cohort members were sampled while nominally healthy, although unrecorded immune exposures were likely present. The donor tested CMV seropositive, placing the donor among the roughly 300 seropositive members of the cohort. Every donor gave a peripheral blood sample, and the peripheral blood mononuclear cells from that sample were used for TCR beta sequencing. The Qiagen DNeasy Blood Extraction Kit was used to extract genomic DNA from the blood cell samples. Details on this clone: There is no known antigen for this receptor. No base quality information exists; no much larger clone differs at one position.

CDR1 is given as WSHSY and CDR2 as SAAADI, both from the germline V gene. Taken from cysteine to phenylalanine, the CDR3 has 16 residues. Only the CDR3 portion is preserved as DNA: 48 bases, with reading frame beginning at the first base. V is trimmed back by 5 bases and J by 6 bases, and the junction contains 8 bases that no gene match accounts for. Points the paper makes about the study in general: Because counts were too low, roughly 18 rarely observed V segments, including chromosome 9 orphons, were left out of the earlier analysis of about 620 of the donors. A cluster of highly shared sequence variants was judged likely to be a technical artifact of the sequencing pipeline. A later analysis reported that several top co-occurrence clusters appeared linked to parvovirus B19, influenza, CMV and Epstein-Barr virus. The presence/absence analyses assumed that sequencing depth was roughly uniform across donors, and that assumption may not be true. When HLA alleles, especially DR and DQ, strongly co-occurred, TCR associations were difficult to assign to individual alleles. Specific HLA alleles were associated with 15,000 to 20,000 TCR beta sequences at a false discovery rate of 0.05 in a later analysis. In a later analysis, TCR association rates were found to vary across HLA loci, with the most associated TCRs seen for DRB1 alleles and the fewest for HLA-C alleles. In a later analysis, HLA-associated TCR beta chains were found to be more clonally expanded and to have lower generation probabilities than equally common non-associated chains. In this cohort, only TCR beta chains were sequenced, and detectable features were limited by the absence of alpha or paired-chain data. Linkage disequilibrium might explain the correlated functional status among segregating V segments, but an unknown experimental factor could not be excluded. The study gave a list of 150 to 200 TCR beta chains associated with cytomegalovirus. HLA typing was unavailable for some donors at each locus, so association tests used only the typed subset. Some IMGT-functional V segments, including TRBV6-2 and TRBV6-3, could not be told apart with the 87-base-pair reads, so those segments were excluded. In vitro tests confirmed that a few of the cytomegalovirus-associated TCR beta chains recognize cytomegalovirus antigens. An earlier analysis of approximately 600 of the donors showed that most TCR beta V segments appeared in productive rearrangements either about 87% or about 30% of the time, which broadly matched IMGT annotations. V-gene and J-gene trimming of TCR beta chains was associated with a missense DCLRE1C variant in a later genetic analysis, and the association was replicated in an independent cohort. According to a later genetic analysis, donors in an Asian-associated ancestry cluster had fewer N-insertions in productive TCRs than the approximately 700-donor mean. Most TCR sequences were observed very rarely across donors, whereas some public TCRs were present in many individuals. The classifier was reported to diagnose cytomegalovirus status with high specificity and sensitivity in both the original and validation cohorts. The authors suggested that the approach could potentially be extended to other disease states and immunological phenotypes. A further reported finding was that TCR beta sequences accurately predicted the HLA-A and HLA-B alleles for most subjects in the first cohort. For the cohort, immune exposure information was limited to CMV serostatus. In a later analysis, most CMV-associated TCR beta chains were found to appear HLA-restricted, with HLA associations seemingly driven largely by CMV exposure.

This TCR was sampled from a woman under 40 in good health and CMV-seropositive. This receptor chain uses TRBV10-2 and TRBJ2-5; TRBD2 agrees with 14 junctional bases. Sequencing was carried out using PBMCs. The DNA is TGCGCCAGCAGTTTACCGACTAGCGGGGGGGCTAAGACCCAGTACTTC. This sequence encodes CASSLPTSGGAKTQYF.